These 3 T cell receptor beta chains came from one sample sequenced in a study of blood T cell repertoires in COVID-19. Clones were read by immunoSEQ multiplex PCR, and TCRdb kept only the in-frame ones, dropping some. This sample has about 430,000 clones, with nearly 90% found just once. Sequencing was carried out using PBMCs or T cells enriched from blood (not recorded which). The receptors were sampled from a woman aged 18-29 years who had been exposed to COVID-19.

V is TRBV3-1 (or the pseudogene TRBV3-2) and J is TRBJ1-2; the match to TRBD1 covers 9 bases. The J segment lost 5 bases and the V segment lost 2 bases, leaving 3 bases of the junction unmatched. CDR3 size: 14 residues. Germline values: CDR1 LGHDT, CDR2 YNNKEL (reference sequence). The DNA of the CDR3 is TGTGCCAGCAGCCAACCCGGACAGGGGTATGGCTACACCTTC. This gives the protein CASSQPGQGYGYTF.

V is TRBV4-3 and J is TRBJ2-2; maybe TRBD2 (6 bases). Germline CDR1 LGHNA, CDR2 YSLEER. Trimming left V 2 bases short and J 2 bases short, with 15 bases between. The CDR3 totals 17 residues. CDR3: CASSQYAGTPNTGELFF. The CDR3 DNA reads as TGCGCCAGCAGCCAATACGCCGGGACTCCTAACACCGGGGAGCTGTTTTTT.

This clone appeared a few times. The rearrangement joins TRBV10-1 to TRBJ2-1, with TRBD2 matching over 15 bases. Unmatched junction bases numbered 10, after V lost 2 bases and J lost 8 bases. CDR3 length equals 18 residues. In germline, CDR1 is WNHNN, CDR2 SYGVQD (reference sequence). CDR3 amino acids: CASSERHGTSGRIDEQFF. In DNA form, the CDR3 reads TGCGCCAGCAGTGAGAGACACGGGACTAGCGGGAGGATCGATGAGCAGTTCTTC.